Listed below are T cell receptor beta chains from one sample, sequenced in a study of T cells after yellow fever vaccination. TCRdb re-called the 5' RACE reads with MiXCR, one entry per CDR3 protein. The repertoire holds 350,000 to 450,000 distinct CDR3 sequences, around 19% seen once, with 15% to 20% in the top ten. The source material was PBMCs, sampled before the yellow fever booster vaccination. All receptors come from a man younger than 30 who received the YFV17D yellow fever vaccine. CDR3s include the opening cysteine and the closing phenylalanine or tryptophan. Clone size is stated in some rows and not others, as once, few, many or a class when expanded.

J: TRBJ2-7
V: TRBV6-2/TRBV6-3
size: few
CDR3: CASSATWDDYEQYF

J: TRBJ1-4
V: TRBV6-1
size: few
CDR3: CASSEELHQDEKLFF

J: TRBJ2-5
V: TRBV7-9
size: .
CDR3: CASSIQGVQYF

J: TRBJ1-2
V: TRBV29-1
size: .
CDR3: CSVELWGVLANYGYTF

J: TRBJ1-6
V: TRBV6-5
size: .
CDR3: CASWVGRFNSPLHF

J: TRBJ1-3
V: TRBV5-1
size: few
CDR3: CASSSGHGDTIYF

J: TRBJ2-4
V: TRBV4-1
size: .
CDR3: CASSPRDLAKNIQYF

J: TRBJ2-3
V: TRBV4-3
size: .
CDR3: CASSFGLAGGWGDTQYF

J: TRBJ2-1
V: TRBV13
size: .
CDR3: CASSLGPGRVEQFF

J: TRBJ2-1
V: TRBV6-1
size: few
CDR3: CASSARGLGRGEQFF

J: TRBJ2-1
V: TRBV9
size: few
CDR3: CASSAYKDEQFF

J: TRBJ2-3
V: TRBV7-6
size: .
CDR3: CASSPNLSVTDTQYF

J: TRBJ2-1
V: TRBV7-2
size: few
CDR3: CASSLLGLAGYNEQFF

J: TRBJ2-1
V: TRBV9
size: .
CDR3: CASSVVYGPANEQFF

J: TRBJ1-1
V: TRBV11-2
size: .
CDR3: CASSPRGQVNTEAFF

J: TRBJ1-1
V: TRBV12-3/TRBV12-4
size: many
CDR3: CASSWDRSTEAFF

J: TRBJ1-4
V: TRBV7-2
size: few
CDR3: CASSLVGGMKEKLFF

J: TRBJ2-3
V: TRBV12-5
size: .
CDR3: CASGLSGDTQYF

J: TRBJ2-1
V: TRBV12-3/TRBV12-4
size: .
CDR3: CASRLGVTSYNEQFF

J: TRBJ2-1
V: TRBV11-3
size: few
CDR3: CASSRAGGHSYNEQFF

J: TRBJ2-2
V: TRBV6-5
size: few
CDR3: CASSYTGTTGELFF

J: TRBJ2-4
V: TRBV5-6
size: .
CDR3: CASSLVDGTIQYF

J: TRBJ2-2
V: TRBV7-3
size: .
CDR3: CASSLMQGERAGELFF

J: TRBJ2-2
V: TRBV12-3/TRBV12-4
size: few
CDR3: CASSPGQAAGELFF

J: TRBJ1-4
V: TRBV6-6
size: .
CDR3: CASSIPGQVVKLFF

J: TRBJ2-7
V: TRBV7-2
size: .
CDR3: CASNAVQTSEQYF

J: TRBJ2-1
V: TRBV29-1
size: .
CDR3: CSAVRESSYNEQFF

J: TRBJ2-7
V: TRBV10-3
size: few
CDR3: CAISGTDTYEQYF

J: TRBJ1-2
V: TRBV20-1
size: few
CDR3: CSAIYRVVYGYTF

J: TRBJ2-3
V: TRBV24-1
size: once
CDR3: CATSDARLTAAQQYF

J: TRBJ2-3
V: TRBV4-1
size: .
CDR3: CASSQVGLAGSADTQYF

J: TRBJ2-2
V: TRBV11-2
size: .
CDR3: CASSLDRGYGGELFF

J: TRBJ1-1
V: TRBV6-6
size: .
CDR3: CASSNTEAFF

J: TRBJ2-5
V: TRBV12-5
size: .
CDR3: CASGLVLAGGQETQYF

J: TRBJ2-3
V: TRBV5-1
size: .
CDR3: CASSIGFTDTQYF

J: TRBJ1-2
V: TRBV10-3
size: few
CDR3: CAISESGHGYTF

J: TRBJ1-4
V: TRBV28
size: .
CDR3: CASRRPNEKLFF